One TCR beta chain is described in this entry. Its cognate antigen is unknown. In the PCR, 60 Vbeta and 13 Jbeta primers were used. The method was immunoSEQ multiplex PCR; TCRdb's version includes in-frame clones alone and lacks a portion of them. Among about 150,000 clones listed, around 73% were seen once. This entry is derived from a study of cytomegalovirus exposure and HLA in healthy donors. Study summary: The Caucasian-associated ancestry cluster held around 81% of 300 to 500 genotyped donors. The study, taken as a whole, reports: In a later analysis, TCR beta V- and J-gene trimming showed a link to a missense DCLRE1C variant.

Donors showed nominal health when sampled, although they likely had unrecorded immune exposures. The trim removed 5 bases at V and 2 bases at J, leaving 9 bases unmatched. In germline, CDR1 is SGHTA, CDR2 FQGNSA. CDR3 length equals 16 residues. Sequences were obtained from PBMCs. This TCR derives from a woman aged 18-30 years in good health and CMV-seronegative. This chain links TRBV7-2 with TRBJ1-5; TRBD1 matches at 7 bases. CDR3 region: CASSPLTGHRNQPQHF. CDR3 DNA: TGTGCCAGCAGCCCGTTGACAGGGCATCGCAATCAGCCCCAGCATTTT. Full variable domain (outside the CDR3, taken from reference TRBV7-2 and TRBJ1-5): GAGVSQSPSNKVTEKGKDVELRCDPISGHTALYWYRQSLGQGLEFLIYFQGNSAPDKSGLPSDRFSAERTGGSVSTLTIQRTQQEDSAVYLCASSPLTGHRNQPQHFGDGTRLSIL.